These 8 T cell receptor beta chains originate from one sample sequenced in a study of Ad26.COV2.S vaccination and SARS-CoV-2 variants. Treatment denoted: some 20 received Ad26.COV2.S at low or high dose, single or two shots; roughly 5 received placebo; per-sample allocation not given. After the first vaccine or placebo injection, samples were drawn on day 63. Clones were sequenced by immunoSEQ multiplex PCR, and TCRdb holds only the in-frame ones, with some missing. The data contain about 320,000 clones, 85% to 90% of them singletons. This specimen was peripheral blood, taken in a trial of Ad26.COV2.S vaccine versus placebo. These receptors were taken from a person aged 18-65 years who received the Ad26.COV2.S COVID-19 vaccine or a placebo.

The chain employs TRBV15 and TRBJ1-2, with 7 bases lining up with TRBD1. The V gene end was trimmed by 0 bases and the J gene end by 3 bases; junction bases not matched to a gene: 7. CDR1 and CDR2 (germline): LNHNV, YYDKDF (reference sequence). The CDR3 spans 16 residues. CDR3 coding DNA: TGTGCCACCAGCAGAGATCACAGGGGAAGGGACTATGGCTACACCTTC. This translates into CATSRDHRGRDYGYTF.

This clone was observed a single time. The gene calls are TRBV19 and TRBJ2-5; D unclear. Trimming removed 1 base from V and 2 bases from J, with 11 bases in between. The germline CDR1 and CDR2 sequences are LNHDA and SQIVND (reference sequence). This CDR3 comprises 15 residues. The chain's CDR3 is CASSIAAAGQETQYF. CDR3 sequence (DNA): TGTGCCAGTAGTATAGCGGCGGCAGGACAAGAGACCCAGTACTTC.

The V call is TRBV5-6, the J call TRBJ2-7, with TRBD2 identical over 7 bases. V gave up 1 base and J gave up 5 bases; unmatched junction bases: 6. The CDR3 sequence is 14 residues long. Germline values: CDR1 SGHDT, CDR2 YYEEEE. The CDR3 coding sequence is TGTGCCAGCAGCTTGCAAGCGGGGACGCACGAGCAGTACTTC. Its translation is CASSLQAGTHEQYF.

DNA for the CDR3: TGTGCCAGCAGCTGGAGACCACGACAGTGTGGGGCCAACGTCCTGACTTTC. Amino acids: CASSWRPRQCGANVLTF. The rearrangement uses TRBV3-1 (or the pseudogene TRBV3-2) and TRBJ2-6, with D tentatively TRBD1 (5 bases). With 5 bases removed from V and 3 bases from J, the gap between germline ends came to 17 bases. This CDR3 spans 17 amino acids. The germline V gene encodes CDR1 LGHDT and CDR2 YNNKEL (reference sequence).

DNA of the CDR3: TGTGCCAGCAGTTACTCGTCCCCCGGGGCAAATCAGCCCCAGCATTTT. Translating gives CASSYSSPGANQPQHF. The V gene is TRBV6-6, the J gene TRBJ1-5, with D tentatively TRBD1 (5 bases). Germline V gene data show CDR1 as MNHNY and CDR2 as SVGAGI (reference sequence). The CDR3 covers 16 residues. Trimming removed 0 bases from V and 4 bases from J, with 13 bases in between.

The chain recombines TRBV2 with TRBJ1-5; 7 bases line up with TRBD1. The CDR3 contains 15 residues. V was pared by 6 bases and J by 2 bases, with 7 bases of the junction left unmatched. Germline-derived CDR1 and CDR2 are SNHLY and FYNNEI. CDR3 DNA: TGTGCCAGCAGCGGTGACAGGGAACGCAATCAGCCCCAGCATTTT. Residues: CASSGDRERNQPQHF. Based on the CDR3 plus reference TRBV2 and TRBJ1-5, the full variable domain is EPEVTQTPSHQVTQMGQEVILRCVPISNHLYFYWYRQILGQKVEFLVSFYNNEISEKSEIFDDQFSVERPDGSNFTLKIRSTKLEDSAMYFCASSGDRERNQPQHFGDGTRLSIL.

DNA of the CDR3: TGTGCCAGCAGCCCGGAAGTGGCTGGACAGCTCAATCAGCCCCAGCATTTT. Its protein is CASSPEVAGQLNQPQHF. V usage is TRBV7-6 and J usage is TRBJ1-5, with D perhaps matching TRBD1 (6 bases). CDR3 length: 17 amino acids. Between the trimmed V and J ends, which lost 5 bases and 3 bases, there was a span of 20 bases. Germline CDR1 SGHVS, CDR2 FNYEAQ. Filled out from reference TRBV7-6 and TRBJ1-5, the complete variable domain reads GAGVSQSPRYKVTKRGQDVALRCDPISGHVSLYWYRQALGQGPEFLTYFNYEAQQDKSGLPNDRFSAERPEGSISTLTIQRTEQRDSAMYRCASSPEVAGQLNQPQHFGDGTRLSIL.

The rearrangement uses TRBV5-1 and TRBJ2-5; 7 bases are shared with TRBD2. This CDR3 contains 16 residues. Germline CDR1 and CDR2: SGHRS and YFSETQ. J gave up 5 bases and V 4 bases, and 14 bases lay outside the gene matches. CDR3 region: CASSVMTSQSSETQYF. As DNA, the CDR3 is TGCGCCAGCAGCGTAATGACTAGCCAGTCCTCGGAGACCCAGTACTTC.